This T cell receptor beta chain derives from a study of cytomegalovirus exposure and HLA in healthy donors. Study overall: Clustering assigned about four fifths of the roughly 370 genotyped donors to the Caucasian-associated ancestry cluster.

The germline gives CDR1 MNHEY, CDR2 SMNVEV (reference sequence). V was trimmed by 5 bases and J by 2 bases, leaving 13 bases between them. The CDR3 is 15 residues long. The study, taken as a whole, reports: V- and J-gene trimming of TCR beta was linked (in a later analysis) to a missense DCLRE1C variant. According to an earlier analysis, most TCR beta V segments yielded productive rearrangements about 87% or about 30% of the time.

This clone came up once. The antigen remains undetermined. PCR primers comprised 60 Vbeta and 13 Jbeta primers. Clones were read by immunoSEQ multiplex PCR, and TCRdb kept only the in-frame ones, dropping some. The sample has roughly 190,000 clones; 87% are singletons. This TCR derives from a boy aged 2 to 9 in good health and CMV-seronegative. Sequencing was performed on PBMCs. V is TRBV27 and J is TRBJ1-5; D perhaps matches TRBD1 (5 bases). The CDR3 protein is CASSRGERGNQPQHF. CDR3 DNA sequence: TGTGCCAGCAGTCGGGGGGAGAGGGGCAATCAGCCCCAGCATTTT.